The following is a T cell receptor (beta chain) sequence with its context. No antigen is known for it. Germline CDR1 SGDLS, CDR2 YYNGEE. The CDR3 has 13 amino acids. V was clipped by 2 bases and J by 8 bases, with 13 bases between them. Repertoires were generated with immunoSEQ multiplex PCR, while TCRdb's copy carries only in-frame clones and drops some. This table holds some 350,000 clones, around 87% found once. The sample belongs to a study of cytomegalovirus exposure and HLA in healthy donors. General study points: In vitro, a few CMV-associated chains proved specific for CMV antigens. The authors listed some 150 TCR beta chains as cytomegalovirus-associated.

The chain couples TRBV9 to TRBJ1-2; D is uncertain. The sample was PBMCs. This TCR was sampled from a woman aged 25-40 years in good health and CMV-seropositive. This CDR3 is CASSVDPAGGYTF. The CDR3 nucleotides are TGTGCCAGCAGCGTGGACCCAGCGGGGGGCTACACCTTC.